A single T cell receptor (beta chain) is shown here with its context. Its antigen is still unknown. Germline trimming cut 2 bases from V and 3 bases from J; bases unmatched to any gene: 3. CDR1 and CDR2 (germline): MNHEY, SMNVEV (reference sequence). The CDR3 runs to 15 residues. Template switching by 5'RACE produced TCR cDNA, adding a universal primer site and UMIs. From the 5' RACE reads, TCRdb called clonotypes with MiXCR, one entry per CDR3 protein. The table records about 350,000 distinct CDR3 sequences, around a tenth of them present only once. This entry belongs to a study of T cells after yellow fever vaccination. Regarding the study as a whole: Reappearance after the booster was observed for most primary-vaccination clones (roughly 97% CD4, about 91% CD8).

Sample: PBMCs, taken on the day of the first yellow fever vaccination. This receptor was taken from a man younger than 30 who received the YFV17D yellow fever vaccine. This chain joins TRBV27 and TRBJ2-7; 11 nucleotides agree with TRBD2. The CDR3 spells CASSLGGTSGYEQYF. DNA for the CDR3: TGTGCCAGCAGTTTAGGGGGGACTAGCGGCTACGAGCAGTACTTC.